This T cell receptor beta chain was identified during a study of blood T cells in healthy people across ages. V lost 4 bases to trimming and J lost 2 bases, with 13 bases between them. Germline V gives CDR1 MRHNA, CDR2 SNTAGT. CDR3 length: 15 residues. With a J-beta primer mix and a sample-barcoded 5' primer, a second PCR ran about 7 to 12 cycles. Each CDR3 protein is one row after TCRdb ran MiXCR on the 5' RACE reads. The sample consists of around 400,000 distinct CDR3 sequences, approximately 51% of them appearing once. The sample taken for sequencing was blood. The TCR comes from a man aged 60 to 75 in good health. This chain connects TRBV6-4 to TRBJ2-3; no clear D. CDR3 protein: CASSVRHGATDTQYF. The DNA for the CDR3 is TGTGCCAGCAGTGTCCGACATGGCGCCACAGATACGCAGTATTTT.